These T cell receptor beta chains were read from a single sample in a study of radiation and T cells in renal cell carcinoma. Sequenced by immunoSEQ multiplex PCR; TCRdb stores in-frame clones only, minus some. This sample carries about 150,000 clones, 88% of them seen once, and the ten largest clones take around 4.1%. The input for sequencing was blood, taken from a patient whose treatment included radiotherapy and nephrectomy. The receptors shown here come from a woman aged 70-85 years with renal cell carcinoma. Both conserved end residues are part of each CDR3. The D gene is left open where the match is weak. Not every row has a clone size; where given, it reads once, few, many or a size class.

size | J | D | V | DNA | CDR3
NA | TRBJ2-7 | TRBD1 | TRBV7-9 | TGTGCCAGCAGCTTAGGAGGGACAGGGGACGAGCAGTACTTC | CASSLGGTGDEQYF
NA | TRBJ1-6 | NA | TRBV23-1 | TGCGCCAGAAGCGACCCGGGCTCCTATAATTCACCCCTCCACTTT | CARSDPGSYNSPLHF
NA | TRBJ2-1 | NA | TRBV21-1 | TGTGCCAGCAGCAAAACGAGCGGGGGGGCAAATGAGCAGTTCTTC | CASSKTSGGANEQFF
NA | TRBJ1-2 | TRBD1 | TRBV2 | TGTGCCAGCCTGCCGGGACAGGGGCTAAAAGGCTACACCTTC | CASLPGQGLKGYTF
NA | TRBJ2-7 | TRBD1 | TRBV6-6 | TGTGCCAGCGCCAAGGGGAACAGGGGTAAAAACGAGCAGTACTTC | CASAKGNRGKNEQYF
many | TRBJ2-6 | NA | TRBV9 | TGTGCCAGCAGCCCCGATGGCTCTGGGGCCAACGTCCTGACTTTC | CASSPDGSGANVLTF
NA | TRBJ1-1 | NA | TRBV5-1 | TGCGCCAGCTCCGCGGGGGGGCCAGAAGCTTTCTTT | CASSAGGPEAFF
NA | TRBJ2-7 | TRBD1 | TRBV7-3 | TGTGCCAGCAGCTCTCCGGGACAGGAATACGAGCAGTACTTC | CASSSPGQEYEQYF
NA | TRBJ2-7 | TRBD2 | TRBV9 | TGTGCCAGCAGCCTAGCGGGGGGGCCCTACGAGCAGTACTTC | CASSLAGGPYEQYF
NA | TRBJ2-3 | NA | TRBV5-1 | TGCGCCAGCAGCTTGGTCCGGGAGCGCACAGATACGCAGTATTTT | CASSLVRERTDTQYF
NA | TRBJ1-1 | TRBD1 | TRBV6-5 | TGTGCCAGCAATCCAACAGGGGCCCCGAACACTGAAGCTTTCTTT | CASNPTGAPNTEAFF
NA | TRBJ1-4 | NA | TRBV5-1 | TGCGCCAGCAGCTTCGGGACCCTTAATGAAAAACTGTTTTTT | CASSFGTLNEKLFF
few | TRBJ1-5 | NA | TRBV6-5 | TGTGCCAGCAGTGTGGGGGGGCTCAATCAGCCCCAGCATTTT | CASSVGGLNQPQHF
NA | TRBJ2-1 | NA | TRBV28 | TGTGCCAGCACCTTGGGGATCCGGGACGACAATGAGCAGTTCTTC | CASTLGIRDDNEQFF
NA | TRBJ2-7 | TRBD1 | TRBV5-4 | TGTGCCAGCAGCCCCGGGCGGGTGACAGGGGGCTACGAGCAGTACTTC | CASSPGRVTGGYEQYF
few | TRBJ1-1 | NA | TRBV19 | TGTGCCAGTAGTATAGTAGGGTCGGTGAACACTGAAGCTTTCTTT | CASSIVGSVNTEAFF
NA | TRBJ1-2 | TRBD1 | TRBV5-6 | TGTGCCAGCAGCCTAATACAGGGGGACTATGGCTACACCTTC | CASSLIQGDYGYTF
NA | TRBJ1-4 | NA | TRBV11-3 | TGTGCCAGCAGCTTAGGAGGGGGTGATGAAAAACTGTTTTTT | CASSLGGGDEKLFF
NA | TRBJ1-5 | NA | TRBV11-2 | TGTGCCAGCAGCCTCCGCGGGCTCGCTCAGCCCCAGCATTTT | CASSLRGLAQPQHF
NA | TRBJ2-7 | TRBD1 | TRBV19 | TGTGCCAGTAGTATAGTAAGGACAGGGATTCGCGAGCAGTACTTC | CASSIVRTGIREQYF
NA | TRBJ2-1 | TRBD2 | TRBV9 | TGTGCCAGCAGCGAGGGGCGGCTAGCGGGGCACAATGAGCAGTTCTTC | CASSEGRLAGHNEQFF
NA | TRBJ1-1 | NA | TRBV7-2 | TGTGCCAGCAGCTTTGGGACCTCGGCGACTGAAGCTTTCTTT | CASSFGTSATEAFF
NA | TRBJ1-2 | NA | TRBV5-1 | TGCGCCAGCAGCTTGGAAGGGACCGATGGCTACACCTTC | CASSLEGTDGYTF
few | TRBJ2-5 | TRBD2 | TRBV5-1 | TGCGCCAGCGGGTTAGCGGGGTCTCAAGAGACCCAGTACTTC | CASGLAGSQETQYF
NA | TRBJ1-2 | NA | TRBV28 | TGTGCCAGCAGCTACCATACAGGGAACTATGGCTACACCTTC | CASSYHTGNYGYTF
NA | TRBJ1-5 | NA | TRBV19 | TGTGCCAGTAGTATAGACGGGGGTCAGCCCCAGCATTTT | CASSIDGGQPQHF
NA | TRBJ2-7 | NA | TRBV9 | TGTGCCAGCAGCGACCGGGACCTATCCTACGAGCAGTACTTC | CASSDRDLSYEQYF